This entry lists 24 T cell receptor beta chains sequenced from one sample in a study of technical replicates of blood from several donors. Libraries were prepared by immunoSEQ multiplex PCR; TCRdb keeps only in-frame clonotypes and omits some of them. The sample lists about 70,000 clones; 85% to 95% were seen once. The sequenced material came from T cells isolated from PBMCs. These receptors originate from a human donor in good health.

V and J are TRBV9 and TRBJ2-1; TRBD2 might be the D (6 bases). Trimming shortened V by 3 bases and J by 0 bases, and 13 bases separated the two germline ends. The CDR3 consists of 16 residues. CDR1 SGDLS and CDR2 YYNGEE come from the germline V gene. CDR3 residues: CASSGGTFSSYNEQFF. The CDR3 DNA follows: TGTGCCAGCAGCGGGGGGACTTTTAGCTCCTACAATGAGCAGTTCTTC.

This chain uses TRBV10-2 with TRBJ1-1; 7 nucleotides match TRBD1. Looked up from germline, CDR1 is WSHSY and CDR2 is SAAADI. The V segment lost 8 bases and the J segment 0 bases; nucleotides outside the gene matches: 3. This CDR3 is built from 13 residues. The CDR3 DNA sequence: TGCGCCAGCCGGGACAGCATGAACACTGAAGCTTTCTTT. Amino acid sequence: CASRDSMNTEAFF.

The chain combines TRBV5-1 with TRBJ2-1; 7 bases map to TRBD2. J was trimmed by 1 base and V by 0 bases; bases with no gene match: 4. This CDR3 spans 16 amino acids. Germline V gene data show CDR1 as SGHRS and CDR2 as YFSETQ. The CDR3 loop is CASSLVTSYSYNEQFF. CDR3 sequence (DNA): TGCGCCAGCAGCTTGGTGACTAGCTATTCCTACAATGAGCAGTTCTTC.

The chain joins TRBV4-2 to TRBJ2-1; 10 bases align to TRBD2. Trimming took 0 bases from V and 4 from J; bases not matched to a gene: 9. Germline CDR1 and CDR2: LGHNA and YNFKEQ. This CDR3 is 18 amino acids long. The CDR3 reads CASSQDPASGSQYNEQFF. The DNA for the CDR3 is TGTGCCAGCAGCCAAGATCCCGCTAGCGGGAGTCAATACAATGAGCAGTTCTTC.

The chain joins TRBV9 to TRBJ1-2, with TRBD1 matching over 7 bases. This CDR3 is built from 14 residues. The germline V gene encodes CDR1 SGDLS and CDR2 YYNGEE. V gave up 0 bases and J gave up 4 bases; unmatched junction bases: 3. CDR3 residues: CASSVGDSIYGYTF. For the CDR3, the DNA is TGTGCCAGCAGCGTAGGGGACAGCATCTATGGCTACACCTTC.

V is TRBV18 and J is TRBJ2-1, with D unclear. The CDR3 runs to 16 residues. Germline V gene sequence: CDR1 KGHSH, CDR2 LQKENI. V was clipped by 2 bases and J by 0 bases, with 11 bases between them. The CDR3 DNA is TGTGCCAGCTCACCAATACAGATAAGCTCCTACAATGAGCAGTTCTTC. Amino acid sequence: CASSPIQISSYNEQFF.

This chain connects TRBV5-5 to TRBJ2-5; 14 bases agree with TRBD2. This CDR3 is built from 17 residues. J gave up 4 bases and V 4 bases, and 9 bases lay outside the gene matches. CDR1 is SGHKS, CDR2 YYEKEE, per germline (reference sequence). CDR3 nucleotide sequence: TGTGCCAGCAGCATCCCGGGACTAGCGGGAGCTGGAGAGACCCAGTACTTC. Translating gives CASSIPGLAGAGETQYF.

The chain has TRBV25-1 and TRBJ2-3; TRBD2 matches at 15 bases. Looked up from germline, CDR1 is MGHDK and CDR2 is SYGVNS. The CDR3 consists of 16 residues. V lost 3 bases to trimming and J lost 5 bases; unmatched junction nucleotides: 3. As DNA, the CDR3 is TGTGCCAGCAGTGACCTGGGACTAGCGGGAGGAGATACGCAGTATTTT. It is translated as CASSDLGLAGGDTQYF. The complete variable domain, with remaining parts taken from reference TRBV25-1 and TRBJ2-3, reads EADIYQTPRYLVIGTGKKITLECSQTMGHDKMYWYQQDPGMELHLIHYSYGVNSTEKGDLSSESTVSRIRTEHFPLTLESARPSHTSQYLCASSDLGLAGGDTQYFGPGTRLTVL.

CDR3 coding DNA: TGTGCCAGTAATTATGGGCCAGGGGAAGACAACACTGAAGCTTTCTTT. It encodes CASNYGPGEDNTEAFF. This chain links TRBV19 with TRBJ1-1; D perhaps matches TRBD1 (6 bases). The V gene lost 7 bases and the J gene lost 2 bases, with 20 bases spanning the gap. This CDR3 is 16 amino acids long. Germline V lookup: CDR1 LNHDA, CDR2 SQIVND (reference sequence).

The genes are TRBV6-4 and TRBJ1-5, with TRBD1 as a possible D gene (5 bases). Trimming took 2 bases from V and 0 from J, leaving 11 bases between them. Germline V gene lookup returns CDR1 MRHNA and CDR2 SNTAGT. CDR3 length: 16 amino acids. CDR3 protein: CASSDETVYSNQPQHF. CDR3 nucleotide sequence: TGTGCCAGCAGTGACGAGACAGTGTATAGCAATCAGCCCCAGCATTTT.

The rearrangement links TRBV7-2 to TRBJ2-5; D might be TRBD1 (5 bases). V lost 6 bases and J 2 bases, leaving 13 bases between the germline ends. Germline values: CDR1 SGHTA, CDR2 FQGNSA. The CDR3 totals 14 residues. The CDR3 loop reads CASRVGATQETQYF. In nucleotides, the CDR3 is TGTGCCAGCAGAGTTGGGGCGACGCAAGAGACCCAGTACTTC.

This rearrangement joins TRBV4-3 to TRBJ2-1, with 7 bases that match TRBD2. CDR3 length: 15 amino acids. The V gene's germline CDR1 is LGHNA and CDR2 YSLEER. Losses at the gene ends were 4 bases for V and 4 bases for J; bases not matched to a gene: 7. Here the CDR3 reads CASSPPAGEYNEQFF. CDR3 bases: TGCGCCAGCAGCCCCCCCGCGGGAGAATACAATGAGCAGTTCTTC.

The rearrangement joins TRBV19 to TRBJ2-3; 13 positions agree with TRBD2. The length of the CDR3 is 15 residues. Per the germline V gene, CDR1 is LNHDA and CDR2 is SQIVND (reference sequence). V shed 5 bases and J 3 bases; nucleotides not matched to a gene: 2. The CDR3 coding sequence is TGTGCCAGTAGTCAGACTAGCGGGAGGACAGATACGCAGTATTTT. The encoded protein is CASSQTSGRTDTQYF.

This chain links TRBV6-1 with TRBJ1-2; TRBD1 aligns across 9 bases. This CDR3 is 15 amino acids long. From germline, CDR1 is MNHNS and CDR2 SASEGT. V dropped 8 bases and J dropped 7; count of bases not matched to a gene: 14. CDR3 DNA sequence: TGTGCCAGCCGAACATGGGACAGGGTGTCTTCTGGCTACACCTTC. Translation: CASRTWDRVSSGYTF.

This clone was recorded a few times. The chain is built from TRBV27 and TRBJ1-1, with no clear D. V was cut by 0 bases and J by 8 bases, with 7 bases left in between. The CDR3 totals 12 residues. Germline assignment: CDR1 MNHEY and CDR2 SMNVEV (reference sequence). In DNA form, the CDR3 reads TGTGCCAGCAGTTTATCGGCCGGGGAAGCTTTCTTT. Its protein product is CASSLSAGEAFF.

CDR3 DNA sequence: TGTGCCATCAGTATCGCTGTCGGGGGGCTAGAGACCCAGTACTTC. The encoded protein is CAISIAVGGLETQYF. This chain joins TRBV10-3 and TRBJ2-5, with D perhaps TRBD2 (7 bases). Germline CDR1 ENHRY, CDR2 SYGVKD. CDR3 length equals 15 residues. Between the trimmed V and J ends, which lost 5 bases and 4 bases, there was a span of 17 bases.

The CDR3 bases are TGCGCCAGCAGCCCTGGGGCGGCGCGGGAGGCCTACAATGAGCAGTTCTTC. It encodes CASSPGAAREAYNEQFF. The chain combines TRBV4-1 with TRBJ2-1, with 8 positions matching TRBD2. Trimming took 4 bases from V and 2 from J; bases not matched to a gene: 10. There are 17 residues in the CDR3. Germline V lookup: CDR1 MGHRA, CDR2 YSYEKL.

In its sample, this clone was seen once. CDR3 loop: CASSLDGSFYGYTF. The CDR3 DNA sequence: TGTGCCAGCAGCTTAGATGGCAGTTTCTATGGCTACACCTTC. The J gene is TRBJ1-2, the V gene TRBV7-2; no reliable D call. The CDR3 totals 14 residues. Trimming removed 1 base from V and 4 bases from J, with 10 bases in between. Per the germline V gene, CDR1 is SGHTA and CDR2 is FQGNSA.

The J gene is TRBJ2-2, the V gene TRBV30; possible D gene TRBD2, 5 bases. From germline, CDR1 is GTSNPN and CDR2 SVGIG (reference sequence). Trimming left V 2 bases short and J 9 bases short, with 10 bases between. The CDR3 contains 12 residues. The CDR3 nucleotides are TGTGCCTGGAGTCGAGGACTCCGGGAGCTGTTTTTT. This sequence encodes CAWSRGLRELFF.

The genes are TRBV27 and TRBJ1-2; possible D gene TRBD1, 5 bases. Germline V gives CDR1 MNHEY, CDR2 SMNVEV (reference sequence). V was pared by 9 bases and J by 2 bases, with 37 bases between. The CDR3 sequence is 21 residues long. The CDR3 region is CASFGSRVGPDSKALNYGYTF. DNA for the CDR3: TGTGCCAGTTTCGGTTCCAGGGTCGGCCCAGACTCGAAAGCATTGAACTATGGCTACACCTTC.

The V and J genes are TRBV28 and TRBJ2-3; D ambiguous. The germline V gene encodes CDR1 MDHEN and CDR2 SYDVKM. Trimming pared 1 base from V and 4 bases from J, leaving 12 bases between. The CDR3 sequence is 15 residues long. This CDR3 is CASSLSRNRADTQYF. Here the CDR3 DNA reads TGTGCCAGCAGTTTATCCAGGAACAGAGCAGATACGCAGTATTTT.

The CDR3 sequence: CAWGQGAGELFF. The CDR3 bases are TGTGCCTGGGGACAGGGGGCCGGGGAGCTGTTTTTT. This sequence joins TRBV30 and TRBJ2-2; TRBD1 agrees at 10 bases. Germline V gene data show CDR1 as GTSNPN and CDR2 as SVGIG (reference sequence). The junction had 0 bases not matched to a gene; V was cut back by 5 bases and J by 6 bases. The CDR3 is 12 residues long.

The chain joins TRBV4-3 to TRBJ1-4, with D unclear. With 4 bases removed from V and 2 bases from J, the gap between germline ends came to 11 bases. Looked up from germline, CDR1 is LGHNA and CDR2 is YSLEER. The CDR3 sequence is 15 residues long. The CDR3 here is CASSPQYGTNEKLFF. CDR3 DNA sequence: TGCGCCAGCAGCCCCCAATACGGGACTAATGAAAAACTGTTTTTT.

This chain links TRBV29-1 with TRBJ2-7, with 12 bases lining up with TRBD1. The germline V gene has CDR1 SQVTM and CDR2 ANQGSEA. Trimming removed 5 bases from V and 4 bases from J; junction bases left unmatched: 9. The CDR3 is 15 residues long. CDR3 sequence reads: CSVSSPGQGAYEQYF. The CDR3, as DNA: TGCAGCGTTTCTTCACCGGGACAGGGGGCTTACGAGCAGTACTTC.